This entry features one T cell receptor (beta chain) sequence. This entry comes from a study of blood T cell repertoires in COVID-19. Study context: Collection of acute and convalescent COVID-19 samples took place in the United States, Italy and Spain.

In the authors' methods: Nucleated cell number was recorded as an estimate derived from reference gene primer amplification. Libraries were prepared by immunoSEQ multiplex PCR; TCRdb keeps only in-frame clonotypes and omits some of them. That table supplies the V and J calls and clone size; D and trimming were determined from the DNA. The sample shows a few hundred thousand clones, approximately 83% of them seen only once. J was trimmed by 10 bases and V by 1 base; bases with no gene match: 10. Germline CDR1 MGHRA, CDR2 YSYEKL. The CDR3 length is 16 residues. The sample consisted of peripheral blood. The chain couples TRBV4-1 to TRBJ2-1; 10 bases are shared with TRBD2. This receptor was identified in a woman aged 25 to 39 who had recovered from COVID-19. CDR3 in amino acids: CASSQGYTSGAKEQFF. The DNA of the CDR3 is TGCGCCAGCAGCCAAGGATACACTAGCGGGGCCAAAGAGCAGTTCTTC.